This T cell receptor (beta chain) was retrieved from a study of cytomegalovirus exposure and HLA in healthy donors. Study details: Tens of millions of unique TCR sequences came from HLA-typed donors in an early release.

Germline V gene lookup returns CDR1 SGHAT and CDR2 FQDESV (reference sequence). The CDR3 contains 16 residues. Concerning this clone itself: Its antigen is currently unknown.

PCR amplification relied on 60 Vbeta primers (plus 13 Jbeta primers). Clones were read by immunoSEQ multiplex PCR, and TCRdb kept only the in-frame ones, dropping some. This table holds fewer than 150,000 clones, roughly 70% found once. Study observations and caveats: With DRB1 most and HLA-C fewest, TCR association rates differed between HLA loci in a later analysis. The HLA-A and HLA-B alleles of most subjects were reportedly predicted accurately from TCR beta sequences. The listing of 160 or so TCR beta chains classed them as cytomegalovirus-associated.

Sequenced sample: PBMCs. The clonotype was recovered from a woman aged 40 to 49 in good health and CMV-seronegative. The chain recombines TRBV11-1 with TRBJ2-5; 7 bases agree with TRBD2. The J call may be mistaken, given a closer DNA end match to TRBJ2-7. CDR3 region: CASSFPPLAASYEQYF. In DNA form, the CDR3 reads TGTGCCAGCAGCTTCCCGCCCCTAGCGGCATCCTACGAGCAGTACTTC.